One TCR beta chain is described in this entry. This entry is derived from a study of blood T cell repertoires in COVID-19. Background on the study: Acute and convalescent COVID-19 specimens originated in the United States, Italy and Spain. PBMCs, B-cell-depleted T cells, or T cells were the source of the cDNA or gDNA that made up the material.

Original processing notes: Estimation of nucleated cell counts was performed using reference gene primer amplification. Some clones are missing from TCRdb's copy, which holds only in-frame ones; the method was immunoSEQ multiplex PCR. The V and J calls and clone size were taken over from that table, and D and trimming were inferred from the DNA. The sample includes some 260,000 clones, roughly 88% seen only once; the top ten take about a tenth. The specimen sequenced was peripheral blood. The clonotype originates from a woman between 65 and 79 years old with COVID-19, enrolled during active disease.

The CDR3 nucleotides read TGTGCCACCAGCAGAGTGATTGGACAAAACGAGCAGTACTTC. This translates into CATSRVIGQNEQYF. J is TRBJ2-7 and V is TRBV15; D is possibly TRBD1 (5 bases). The length of the CDR3 is 14 residues. The V gene's germline CDR1 is LNHNV and CDR2 YYDKDF (reference sequence). V was clipped by 1 base and J by 5 bases, with 12 bases between them.